This TCR beta chain was sequenced for a study of blood T cell repertoires in COVID-19. About the research overall: Researchers got acute and convalescent COVID-19 samples from the United States, Italy and Spain. PBMCs, B-cell-depleted T cells, or T cells were the source of the cDNA or gDNA that made up the material.

In the original workflow: Nucleated cell counts were estimated from reference gene primer amplification. The assay was immunoSEQ multiplex PCR, and TCRdb's table has in-frame clones only and misses some. V, J and clone size were drawn from that table, and D and trimming were deduced from the DNA. Of tens of thousands of clones in the sample, about 83% are singletons; the top ten hold roughly 5%. In germline, CDR1 is SGHNT, CDR2 YENEEA. The J segment lost 8 bases and the V segment lost 5 bases, leaving 11 bases of the junction unmatched. The CDR3 has 15 amino acids. The clonotype comes from a man in his forties or fifties with active COVID-19. The sample was peripheral blood. The rearrangement uses TRBV11-3 and TRBJ2-1; 8 bases align to TRBD1. The CDR3 region has the DNA TGTGCCAGCAGCCCCCGACAGGGGAAGAGGGATGAGCAGTTCTTC. Residues: CASSPRQGKRDEQFF.